This TCR beta chain was documented in a study of cytomegalovirus exposure and HLA in healthy donors. Study-wide points: When a later analysis was performed, an Asian-associated ancestry cluster reportedly had fewer N-insertions than the roughly 640-donor mean. Judged likely to be a sequencing artifact was a cluster of highly shared sequence variants. Cytomegalovirus-associated TCR beta chains were listed, numbering 150 to 200. By a later analysis, the bulk of CMV-associated TCR beta chains appeared HLA-restricted.

The CDR3 is 15 residues long. Germline V gene data show CDR1 as SEHNR and CDR2 as FQNEAQ (reference sequence). V was cut by 5 bases and J by 5 bases, with 17 bases left in between. A remark on this clone: Its specificity is unknown.

In the PCR, 60 Vbeta and 13 Jbeta primers were used. Repertoires were generated with immunoSEQ multiplex PCR, while TCRdb's copy carries only in-frame clones and drops some. Of hundreds of thousands of clones in the sample, just under 70% were seen once. The sequence derives from a man aged 35 to 55 in good health and CMV-seropositive. V usage is TRBV7-9 and J usage is TRBJ2-3; weak D call: TRBD2 (6 bases). The material sequenced was PBMCs. CDR3 in amino acids: CASSPGDLAGDTQYF. CDR3 nucleotide sequence: TGTGCCAGCAGCCCCGGGGACTTGGCGGGAGATACGCAGTATTTT.